This T cell receptor beta chain was sequenced for a study of T cell changes during pregnancy in multiple sclerosis. This clone appeared once. The germline V gene has CDR1 LNHDA and CDR2 SQIVND (reference sequence). CDR3 size: 14 residues. With 6 bases removed from V and 3 bases from J, the gap between germline ends came to 12 bases. The assay was immunoSEQ multiplex PCR, and TCRdb's table has in-frame clones only and misses some. The sample shows 35,000 to 45,000 clones, approximately 87% of them seen only once. The rearrangement links TRBV19 to TRBJ1-5, with D perhaps TRBD1 (5 bases). The sequencing used peripheral blood, collected in the second trimester of pregnancy. This TCR derives from a female donor in good health, enrolled as a control in a pregnancy study. The DNA for the CDR3 is TGTGCCAGTAGCCCGACGGGACTCAATCAGCCCCAGCATTTT. Its translation: CASSPTGLNQPQHF.